This T cell receptor (beta chain) came from a study of regulatory T cells in long-lasting Graves disease. Combining iRepertoire HTBI primers with Arm-PCR of CDR3 regions, the authors built TCR beta libraries. TCRdb fed the multiplex PCR reads into MiXCR, producing one record per CDR3 protein. The table lists hundreds of thousands of distinct CDR3 sequences, about 16% of them singletons. Concerning this clonotype itself: Antigen unknown.

The germline V gene encodes CDR1 KGHSH and CDR2 LQKENI. J was trimmed by 8 bases and V by 3 bases; bases with no gene match: 18. The CDR3 has 19 amino acids. Time point here: newly diagnosed GD, antithyroid drugs for less than 3 months. Following extraction of RNA from PBMCs, that RNA was used to make the TCR library. Findings and caveats of the study: Samples came from peripheral blood alone, without thyroid tissue.

These same data were also listed under a study on T cells in Graves' hyperthyroidism and ophthalmopathy.

J is TRBJ1-4 and V is TRBV18; 10 nucleotides line up with TRBD1. Source: peripheral blood mononuclear cells (PBMCs), taken at new diagnosis, from a patient treated with antithyroid drugs. The TCR originated in a woman aged 40-60 years with Graves disease. CDR3: CASSPPLGTGVLSAEKLFF. CDR3 bases: TGTGCCAGCTCACCCCCGTTGGGGACAGGGGTTCTCAGCGCGGAAAAACTGTTTTTT.